This passage covers 20 T cell receptor beta chains from one sample sequenced in a study of cytomegalovirus exposure and HLA in healthy donors. TCRdb's copy holds only in-frame clones and misses some; the assay was immunoSEQ multiplex PCR. The sample has tens of thousands of clones, about nine tenths seen once. The sequenced sample was PBMCs. These TCRs come from a woman younger than 35 in good health and CMV-seropositive.

The chain recombines TRBV5-1 with TRBJ1-3; a weak D match, TRBD1 (5 bases). The length of the CDR3 is 16 residues. V lost 0 bases and J lost 4, with 14 bases in between. Germline CDR1 reads SGHRS; CDR2 reads YFSETQ. The CDR3, as DNA: TGCGCCAGCAGCTTGGATGGGGCGGTTACGGGAAACACCATATATTTT. This gives the protein CASSLDGAVTGNTIYF. Together with reference TRBV5-1 and TRBJ1-3, the CDR3 gives the full variable domain: KAGVTQTPRYLIKTRGQQVTLSCSPISGHRSVSWYQQTPGQGLQFLFEYFSETQRNKGNFPGRFSGRQFSNSRSEMNVSTLELGDSALYLCASSLDGAVTGNTIYFGEGSWLTVV.

This clone appeared once. V and J are TRBV7-6 and TRBJ2-2; 7 bases fit TRBD2. Germline assignment: CDR1 SGHVS and CDR2 FNYEAQ. This CDR3 region has 15 residues. J was trimmed by 4 bases and V by 4 bases; bases with no gene match: 6. The CDR3 bases are TGTGCCAGCAGCTCCCCCGGGGGGATCACCGGGGAGCTGTTTTTT. Residues: CASSSPGGITGELFF.

The chain recombines TRBV10-1 with TRBJ2-2, with unresolved D. The CDR3 contains 18 residues. With 4 bases removed from V and 0 bases from J, the gap between germline ends came to 18 bases. Germline V CDR1 and CDR2: WNHNN, SYGVQD (reference sequence). CDR3 in amino acids: CASSAHSYELTNTGELFF. As DNA, the CDR3 is TGCGCCAGCAGTGCCCATTCTTACGAGCTAACGAACACCGGGGAGCTGTTTTTT.

In this sample, this clone turned up once. This chain uses TRBV10-3 with TRBJ2-5, with TRBD1 as a possible D gene (6 bases). V shed 4 bases and J shed 3 bases, with 18 bases lying between them. CDR3 length equals 16 residues. Germline loops: CDR1 ENHRY, CDR2 SYGVKD. The CDR3 sequence is CAISGGSGQPKETQYF. DNA of the CDR3: TGTGCCATCAGTGGGGGTTCAGGACAGCCCAAAGAGACCCAGTACTTC.

The chain carries TRBV6-1 and TRBJ1-6; D gene uncertain. Germline CDR1 reads MNHNS; CDR2 reads SASEGT. The CDR3 loop spans 13 amino acids. The germline V and J ends were trimmed by 5 bases and 10 bases, with 12 bases remaining between them. The CDR3 loop reads CASSRGPHSPLHF. Written as DNA, the CDR3 is TGTGCCAGCAGTAGAGGGCCCCACTCACCCCTCCACTTT.

The chain joins TRBV9 to TRBJ2-2, with D perhaps TRBD1 (6 bases). Germline-derived CDR1 and CDR2 are SGDLS and YYNGEE. The V gene lost 1 base and the J gene lost 6 bases, with 13 bases spanning the gap. The CDR3 spans 15 residues. CDR3 nucleotides: TGTGCCAGCAGCGTAACAACAGGGCCGGCCGGGGAGCTGTTTTTT. It encodes CASSVTTGPAGELFF. Variable domain in full (rest from reference TRBV9 and TRBJ2-2): DSGVTQTPKHLITATGQRVTLRCSPRSGDLSVYWYQQSLDQGLQFLIQYYNGEERAKGNILERFSAQQFPDLHSELNLSSLELGDSALYFCASSVTTGPAGELFFGEGSRLTVL.

The genes are TRBV10-2 and TRBJ1-5; D gene uncertain. V shed 6 bases and J shed 0 bases, with 12 bases lying between them. Germline CDR1 WSHSY, CDR2 SAAADI. The CDR3 loop spans 15 amino acids. DNA of the CDR3: TGCGCCAGCAGGGAGGCAGACTATAGCAATCAGCCCCAGCATTTT. The encoded protein is CASREADYSNQPQHF.

This clone came up once. This rearrangement joins TRBV29-1 to TRBJ1-5, with TRBD1 matching 8 bases. The CDR3 is made up of 14 amino acids. Trimming removed 7 bases from V and 0 bases from J; junction bases left unmatched: 5. The germline CDR1 and CDR2 sequences are SQVTM and ANQGSEA. In nucleotides, the CDR3 is TGCAGCGCAAAACAGGGGGGTAGCAATCAGCCCCAGCATTTT. Its protein product is CSAKQGGSNQPQHF.

The chain has TRBV28 and TRBJ2-3, with D unresolved. Germline V gene sequence: CDR1 MDHEN, CDR2 SYDVKM. V was clipped by 5 bases and J by 2 bases, with 11 bases between them. The CDR3 sequence is 14 residues long. The CDR3 sequence is CASSQAQFTDTQYF. The CDR3 coding sequence is TGTGCCAGCAGTCAAGCCCAATTCACAGATACGCAGTATTTT.

The chain carries TRBV25-1 and TRBJ1-1; 7 bases map to TRBD1. Looked up from germline, CDR1 is MGHDK and CDR2 is SYGVNS. The CDR3 extends over 14 amino acids. With 6 bases clipped from V and 10 bases from J, the junction kept 14 bases outside the gene matches. CDR3: CASSYGQDIGRAFF. In nucleotides, the CDR3 is TGTGCCAGCAGCTACGGACAGGACATAGGCCGAGCTTTCTTT.

The chain has TRBV6-5 and TRBJ1-6, with no clear D. The V gene's germline CDR1 is MNHEY and CDR2 SVGAGI. With 3 bases removed from V and 7 bases from J, the gap between germline ends came to 10 bases. The CDR3 contains 14 residues. The CDR3 region is CASSYAVANSPLHF. CDR3 nucleotides: TGTGCCAGCAGTTATGCAGTCGCCAATTCACCCCTCCACTTT.

The rearrangement uses TRBV5-1 and TRBJ2-5; D may be TRBD1 (6 bases). V shed 3 bases and J shed 1 base, with 16 bases lying between them. CDR1 SGHRS and CDR2 YFSETQ come from the germline V gene. The CDR3 loop spans 16 amino acids. The CDR3 nucleotides are TGCGCCAGCAGCTCAGTCCCGGGACAAATCCAAGAGACCCAGTACTTC. Protein: CASSSVPGQIQETQYF. Full variable domain (missing parts from reference TRBV5-1 and TRBJ2-5): KAGVTQTPRYLIKTRGQQVTLSCSPISGHRSVSWYQQTPGQGLQFLFEYFSETQRNKGNFPGRFSGRQFSNSRSEMNVSTLELGDSALYLCASSSVPGQIQETQYFGPGTRLLVL.

J is TRBJ2-2 and V is TRBV6-6, with 8 bases fitting TRBD1. The CDR3 runs 16 residues. After removal of 1 base from V and 6 bases from J, the junction contained 7 bases not matched to a gene. The germline gives CDR1 MNHNY, CDR2 SVGAGI (reference sequence). CDR3 coding DNA: TGTGCCAGCAGTTACTTGACAGGGGTCGACCCCGGGGAGCTGTTTTTT. As protein: CASSYLTGVDPGELFF.

This chain uses TRBV28 with TRBJ1-2; perhaps TRBD1 as D (5 bases). CDR1 is MDHEN, CDR2 SYDVKM, per germline. This CDR3 comprises 13 residues. V lost 3 bases to trimming and J lost 4 bases, with 9 bases between them. The CDR3 sequence is CASSFPGLYGYTF. CDR3 DNA: TGTGCCAGCAGTTTCCCAGGGCTCTATGGCTACACCTTC.

The chain carries TRBV7-2 and TRBJ2-7; D remains ambiguous. Germline CDR1 SGHTA, CDR2 FQGNSA. The CDR3 consists of 13 residues. V lost 0 bases and J lost 3, with 6 bases in between. Written as DNA, the CDR3 is TGTGCCAGCAGCTTAGCGCGTGGCTACGAGCAGTACTTC. This codes for CASSLARGYEQYF.

This clone was detected once. The J gene is TRBJ1-1, the V gene TRBV6-5; 7 nucleotides agree with TRBD1. Trimming cost V 5 bases and J 1 base; bases outside gene matches: 4. The CDR3 sequence is 14 residues long. Germline V gives CDR1 MNHEY, CDR2 SVGAGI. The CDR3 protein is CASSRQGRNTEAFF. DNA for the CDR3: TGTGCCAGCAGTAGACAGGGTCGGAACACTGAAGCTTTCTTT.

This clone was counted a few times. The gene calls are TRBV28 and TRBJ1-6, with 8 bases fitting TRBD1. J was trimmed by 7 bases and V by 4 bases; bases with no gene match: 6. Germline lookup yields CDR1 MDHEN and CDR2 SYDVKM. This CDR3 spans 15 amino acids. CDR3 nucleotide sequence: TGTGCCAGCAGTTCCTCTCGACAGGGGAATTCACCCCTCCACTTT. Encoded protein: CASSSSRQGNSPLHF. The whole variable domain, filled in from reference TRBV28 and TRBJ1-6, reads DVKVTQSSRYLVKRTGEKVFLECVQDMDHENMFWYRQDPGLGLRLIYFSYDVKMKEKGDIPEGYSVSREKKERFSLILESASTNQTSMYLCASSSSRQGNSPLHFGNGTRLTVT.

The CDR3 region is CASGLGTSDINEQFF. The CDR3 nucleotides are TGTGCTAGTGGTTTGGGGACTAGCGACATCAATGAGCAGTTCTTC. The rearrangement joins TRBV12-5 to TRBJ2-1, with 9 bases that match TRBD2. This CDR3 is 15 amino acids long. The V gene end was trimmed by 1 base and the J gene end by 6 bases; junction bases not matched to a gene: 4. Looked up from germline, CDR1 is LGHNT and CDR2 is FRNRAP.

This chain connects TRBV4-2 to TRBJ2-3, with 7 bases lining up with TRBD2. V lost 5 bases and J lost 3; bases outside the gene matches: 14. The CDR3 covers 17 residues. Germline CDR1 and CDR2: LGHNA and YNFKEQ. The CDR3: CASSARESGDQTDTQYF. CDR3 coding DNA: TGTGCCAGCAGCGCCCGTGAGAGCGGGGACCAGACAGATACGCAGTATTTT.

The chain couples TRBV6-5 to TRBJ2-3, with D possibly TRBD1 on 6 matching bases. Germline V gives CDR1 MNHEY, CDR2 SVGAGI. Trimming shortened V by 0 bases and J by 3 bases, and 10 bases separated the two germline ends. This CDR3 is built from 15 residues. As DNA, the CDR3 is TGTGCCAGCAGTTACTCTCAGGGGCCGACAGATACGCAGTATTTT. This encodes CASSYSQGPTDTQYF.